The entry that follows covers one TCR beta chain sequence. No antigen is known for it. The data originate from a study of OX40 agonist ivuxolimab in advanced cancers. Study-level points and caveats: Normalized T-cell clonal expansion was also low in some nonresponders. Fewer expanded clones were found on average in CD4+ than in CD8+ T cells.

J lost 6 bases, V lost 1 base, and 9 bases had no gene match. The CDR3 totals 17 residues. Germline values: CDR1 SEHNR, CDR2 FQNEAQ (reference sequence). Clones were sequenced by immunoSEQ multiplex PCR, and TCRdb holds only the in-frame ones, with some missing. The repertoire holds about 76,000 clones, with roughly nine tenths as singletons. This TCR came from an adult with an advanced solid tumor such as melanoma, head and neck, liver or kidney cancer. The material sequenced was CD4+ or CD8+ T cells sorted from blood, taken in a trial of the OX40 agonist ivuxolimab. The V gene is TRBV7-9, the J gene TRBJ1-4, with TRBD1 matching 9 bases. The CDR3 is CASSLGATGGADEKLFF. The CDR3 nucleotides read TGTGCCAGCAGCTTAGGGGCAACAGGGGGCGCCGATGAAAAACTGTTTTTT. Full variable domain (missing parts from reference TRBV7-9 and TRBJ1-4): DTGVSQNPRHKITKRGQNVTFRCDPISEHNRLYWYRQTLGQGPEFLTYFQNEAQLEKSRLLSDRFSAERPKGSFSTLEIQRTEQGDSAMYLCASSLGATGGADEKLFFGSGTQLSVL.